This TCR beta chain stems from a study of cytomegalovirus exposure and HLA in healthy donors. This clone is a singleton in its sample. The PCR was carried out with 60 Vbeta primers and 13 Jbeta primers. Measured with immunoSEQ multiplex PCR; TCRdb has only the in-frame clones, and not every one. Counted here are around 200,000 clones, just over 75% occurring once; the ten biggest clones make up 1.9%. Sequenced input: PBMCs. The TCR comes from a man younger than 45 in good health and CMV-seronegative.

The CDR3 DNA is TGTGCCAGCATGCAGAGGTATCGCAATCAGCCCCAGCATTTT. It encodes CASMQRYRNQPQHF. The chain uses TRBV6-1 and TRBJ1-5, with D uncertain. Between the trimmed V and J ends, which lost 7 bases and 2 bases, there was a span of 12 bases. The CDR3 is 14 residues long. Germline CDR1 reads MNHNS; CDR2 reads SASEGT.